The 27 T cell receptor beta chains listed next were all sequenced from one sample in a study of CD8+ T cells in alopecia areata. As for treatment: oral pan-JAK inhibitor, 5-10 mg twice daily. cDNA serving as the sequencing template came from extracted, reverse transcribed RNA. TCRdb keeps only in-frame clones here, not all; method: immunoSEQ multiplex PCR. In the table there are 120,000 or so clones, over 60% of which are singletons. This material consisted of CD4+ T cells sorted from blood, taken at week 4, from a patient treated with tofacitinib. These receptors were collected from a human donor with alopecia areata.

V and J are TRBV19 and TRBJ2-6; 7 bases are shared with TRBD1. CDR1 is LNHDA, CDR2 SQIVND, per germline (reference sequence). Unmatched junction bases numbered 5, after V lost 6 bases and J lost 0 bases. This CDR3 has 16 residues. The CDR3 nucleotides read TGTGCCAGTAGAACAGGACAGGCCTCTGGGGCCAACGTCCTGACTTTC. It yields the protein CASRTGQASGANVLTF.

The CDR3 nucleotides are TGCAGCGTTGATTTGAGCGGGAGTTTAGAGTTCTTC. Amino acids: CSVDLSGSLEFF. The chain couples TRBV29-1 to TRBJ2-1, with 8 bases aligning to TRBD2. CDR1 and CDR2 from the germline V gene are SQVTM and ANQGSEA. The CDR3 is 12 amino acids. Trimming removed 3 bases from V and 14 bases from J; junction bases left unmatched: 9.

The chain is built from TRBV10-3 and TRBJ1-2, with D perhaps matching TRBD1 (5 bases). Germline V lookup: CDR1 ENHRY, CDR2 SYGVKD. Trimming stripped 2 bases from V and 7 bases from J, with 11 bases between. The CDR3 totals 13 residues. This CDR3 is CAISEEGTRGYTF. The CDR3 DNA reads TGTGCCATCAGTGAGGAGGGGACTCGTGGCTACACCTTC.

V and J are TRBV15 and TRBJ1-4; no clear D. Germline assignment: CDR1 LNHNV and CDR2 YYDKDF (reference sequence). The CDR3 runs to 17 residues. V lost 0 bases and J lost 0, with 11 bases in between. CDR3 in amino acids: CATSRDLGGATNEKLFF. The CDR3 DNA follows: TGTGCCACCAGCAGAGATCTGGGCGGGGCAACTAATGAAAAACTGTTTTTT.

V usage is TRBV9 and J usage is TRBJ2-3; possible D gene TRBD1, 6 bases. In germline, CDR1 is SGDLS, CDR2 YYNGEE. This CDR3 region has 12 residues. Trimming cost V 6 bases and J 10 bases, with 15 bases left between them. The CDR3 spells CASNREAGAQYF. CDR3 DNA sequence: TGTGCCAGCAATCGCGAGGCAGGGGCGCAGTATTTT. Together with reference TRBV9 and TRBJ2-3, the CDR3 gives the full variable domain: DSGVTQTPKHLITATGQRVTLRCSPRSGDLSVYWYQQSLDQGLQFLIQYYNGEERAKGNILERFSAQQFPDLHSELNLSSLELGDSALYFCASNREAGAQYFGPGTRLTVL.

This clone was counted only a few times. The chain has TRBV7-8 and TRBJ1-1, with D maybe TRBD1 (5 bases). The CDR3 loop spans 17 amino acids. CDR1 SGHVS and CDR2 FQNEAQ come from the germline V gene. Trimming stripped 1 base from V and 0 bases from J, with 15 bases between. CDR3 protein: CASSLDPRVGVNTEAFF. The CDR3 nucleotides read TGTGCCAGCAGCTTAGACCCCAGGGTCGGGGTGAACACTGAAGCTTTCTTT.

The V and J genes are TRBV29-1 and TRBJ2-5; D is unclear. CDR1 and CDR2 from the germline V gene are SQVTM and ANQGSEA. This CDR3 is 14 amino acids long. With 3 bases removed from V and 5 bases from J, the gap between germline ends came to 16 bases. The CDR3: CSVEGQTMGETQYF. In nucleotides, the CDR3 is TGCAGCGTTGAGGGCCAGACAATGGGGGAGACCCAGTACTTC.

The chain has TRBV7-2 and TRBJ2-1; no clear D gene. V shed 5 bases and J shed 12 bases, with 20 bases lying between them. Germline-derived CDR1 and CDR2 are SGHTA and FQGNSA. The CDR3 has 14 residues. The CDR3 spells CASSLDPNPTGQFF. DNA for the CDR3: TGTGCCAGCAGCCTAGATCCGAACCCTACGGGGCAGTTCTTC.

Of note for this clone: The same CDR3 arises from other DNA sequences in this sample as well. V gene TRBV13 combines with J gene TRBJ2-3; D gene uncertain. Trimming shortened V by 5 bases and J by 3 bases, and 3 bases separated the two germline ends. The CDR3 spans 11 residues. Germline lookup yields CDR1 PRHDT and CDR2 FYEKMQ (reference sequence). The CDR3 bases are TGTGCCAGCAGCCGAACAGATACGCAGTATTTT. Amino acids: CASSRTDTQYF.

This clone was detected a few times. This chain connects TRBV2 to TRBJ2-5; D gene ambiguous. The CDR3 is made up of 10 amino acids. Per the germline V gene, CDR1 is SNHLY and CDR2 is FYNNEI. Trimming left V 7 bases short and J 4 bases short, with 4 bases between. For the CDR3, the DNA is TGTGCCAGCATGCGAGAGACCCAGTACTTC. It is translated as CASMRETQYF.

CDR3 sequence: CASMGSTDTQYF. The CDR3, as DNA: TGTGCCAGCATGGGCAGCACAGATACGCAGTATTTT. The J gene is TRBJ2-3, the V gene TRBV7-9; D is undetermined. Germline CDR1 and CDR2: SEHNR and FQNEAQ (reference sequence). V lost 7 bases, J lost 0 bases, and 5 bases lay in between. The CDR3 consists of 12 residues.

This clone has more than one count but fewer than ten. The chain is built from TRBV25-1 and TRBJ2-1; 8 nucleotides align to TRBD1. Germline assignment: CDR1 MGHDK and CDR2 SYGVNS. The CDR3 is 13 amino acids. The V gene end was trimmed by 6 bases and the J gene end by 4 bases; junction bases not matched to a gene: 2. For the CDR3, the DNA is TGTGCCAGCAGGGACAGGGAATACAATGAGCAGTTCTTC. Translated, it gives CASRDREYNEQFF.

J is TRBJ1-3 and V is TRBV30; D is unclear. Trimming removed 2 bases from V and 0 bases from J, with 8 bases in between. The germline gives CDR1 GTSNPN, CDR2 SVGIG (reference sequence). This CDR3 is built from 14 residues. This CDR3 reads CAWSRGPSGNTIYF. DNA of the CDR3: TGTGCCTGGAGTCGAGGTCCCTCTGGAAACACCATATATTTT.

This clone appeared a few times. J is TRBJ2-7 and V is TRBV28; 10 bases agree with TRBD2. Germline lookup yields CDR1 MDHEN and CDR2 SYDVKM. J gave up 3 bases and V 9 bases, and 5 bases lay outside the gene matches. The CDR3 is 13 residues long. CDR3 protein: CASTGTSVYEQYF. The CDR3, as DNA: TGTGCCAGTACCGGGACTAGCGTCTACGAGCAGTACTTC. Supplemented by reference TRBV28 and TRBJ2-7, the full variable domain reads DVKVTQSSRYLVKRTGEKVFLECVQDMDHENMFWYRQDPGLGLRLIYFSYDVKMKEKGDIPEGYSVSREKKERFSLILESASTNQTSMYLCASTGTSVYEQYFGPGTRLTVT.

The chain links TRBV4-1 to TRBJ1-5, with D possibly matching TRBD1 (6 bases). CDR3 size: 14 residues. Germline lookup yields CDR1 MGHRA and CDR2 YSYEKL. The V end lost 4 bases, the J end lost 1 base, and 8 bases lay between the germline ends. The CDR3: CASSPGTSNQPQHF. CDR3 sequence (DNA): TGCGCCAGCAGCCCCGGGACAAGCAATCAGCCCCAGCATTTT.

This chain links TRBV30 with TRBJ2-2; 8 bases are a match to TRBD2. V was clipped by 5 bases and J by 0 bases; unmatched bases: 2. The CDR3 runs to 14 residues. Germline-derived CDR1 and CDR2 are GTSNPN and SVGIG (reference sequence). CDR3 in DNA: TGTGCCTGGTTGGGACTAGCGAACACCGGGGAGCTGTTTTTT. Translated, it gives CAWLGLANTGELFF.

The rearrangement uses TRBV5-1 and TRBJ1-4; D gene unclear. V was clipped by 5 bases and J by 5 bases, with 13 bases between them. The CDR3 loop spans 14 amino acids. Per germline, CDR1 SGHRS and CDR2 YFSETQ. CDR3 nucleotides: TGCGCCAGCAGTTCGGCCAGCCCGAATGAAAAACTGTTTTTT. Protein sequence: CASSSASPNEKLFF.

The V gene is TRBV4-2, the J gene TRBJ2-3; 13 bases are shared with TRBD2. CDR1 and CDR2 (germline): LGHNA, YNFKEQ. The J segment lost 4 bases and the V segment lost 2 bases, leaving 6 bases of the junction unmatched. The CDR3 has 17 amino acids. The CDR3 is CASSQTSGGAWADTQYF. The DNA of the CDR3 is TGTGCCAGCAGCCAAACTAGCGGGGGGGCCTGGGCAGATACGCAGTATTTT.

The V gene is TRBV30, the J gene TRBJ1-3; TRBD1 matches at 8 bases. The germline gives CDR1 GTSNPN, CDR2 SVGIG (reference sequence). The CDR3 spans 17 residues. Trimming cost V 3 bases and J 2 bases; bases outside gene matches: 12. Here the CDR3 reads CAWRTGQGRVPGNTIYF. CDR3 DNA sequence: TGTGCCTGGAGGACTGGACAGGGAAGAGTGCCTGGAAACACCATATATTTT.

CDR3 in amino acids: CASSSGDGNEQFF. The CDR3 coding sequence is TGTGCATCTTCTAGCGGGGATGGCAATGAGCAGTTCTTC. V and J are TRBV6-1 and TRBJ2-1; 9 bases line up with TRBD2. Germline values: CDR1 MNHNS, CDR2 SASEGT. This CDR3 has 13 amino acids.

This clone was counted once. The chain employs TRBV29-1 and TRBJ1-1; tentative D call: TRBD1 (5 bases). Looked up from germline, CDR1 is SQVTM and CDR2 is ANQGSEA. The germline V and J ends were trimmed by 4 bases and 0 bases, with 15 bases remaining between them. This CDR3 has 15 residues. The CDR3 reads CSVAAGWGMNTEAFF. In DNA form, the CDR3 reads TGCAGCGTTGCTGCGGGTTGGGGGATGAACACTGAAGCTTTCTTT. The whole variable domain, remainder taken from reference TRBV29-1 and TRBJ1-1, is SAVISQKPSRDICQRGTSLTIQCQVDSQVTMMFWYRQQPGQSLTLIATANQGSEATYESGFVIDKFPISRPNLTFSTLTVSNMSPEDSSIYLCSVAAGWGMNTEAFFGQGTRLTVV.

The rearrangement links TRBV5-6 to TRBJ2-7; 7 bases are a match to TRBD2. From germline, CDR1 is SGHDT and CDR2 YYEEEE. The CDR3 covers 14 residues. J was trimmed by 5 bases and V by 1 base; bases with no gene match: 6. CDR3 DNA sequence: TGTGCCAGCAGCTTGTGGGGACTACATGACGAGCAGTACTTC. Its translation is CASSLWGLHDEQYF. The complete variable domain, with remaining parts taken from reference TRBV5-6 and TRBJ2-7, reads DAGVTQSPTHLIKTRGQQVTLRCSPKSGHDTVSWYQQALGQGPQFIFQYYEEEERQRGNFPDRFSGHQFPNYSSELNVNALLLGDSALYLCASSLWGLHDEQYFGPGTRLTVT.

The genes are TRBV28 and TRBJ2-1; D is possibly TRBD1 or TRBD2 (5 bases each). Trimming stripped 2 bases from V and 7 bases from J, with 15 bases between. Germline V gene data show CDR1 as MDHEN and CDR2 as SYDVKM. The CDR3 consists of 15 residues. CDR3: CASSLGGLGWNEQFF. The DNA for the CDR3 is TGTGCCAGCAGTTTAGGGGGTCTAGGTTGGAATGAGCAGTTCTTC.

The CDR3 coding sequence is TGTGCCTGGATAGCTGGGGCCAACGTCCTGACTTTC. It is translated as CAWIAGANVLTF. This chain connects TRBV30 to TRBJ2-6; no clear D. Per germline, CDR1 GTSNPN and CDR2 SVGIG (reference sequence). This CDR3 is built from 12 residues. Between the trimmed V and J ends, which lost 4 bases and 2 bases, there was a span of 3 bases.

The chain is built from TRBV19 and TRBJ1-1; D is unresolved. CDR3 length: 11 residues. The V and J ends lost 5 bases and 1 base respectively, with 2 bases between them. Germline loops: CDR1 LNHDA, CDR2 SQIVND (reference sequence). In DNA, the CDR3 is TGTGCCAGTAGTGGGAACACTGAAGCTTTCTTT. Translation gives CASSGNTEAFF.

The chain links TRBV30 to TRBJ1-2; possible D gene TRBD1, 5 bases. V lost 1 base and J lost 6, with 15 bases in between. The CDR3 spans 14 residues. The germline V gene encodes CDR1 GTSNPN and CDR2 SVGIG (reference sequence). The CDR3 DNA follows: TGTGCCTGGAGTGCTCTCTCGAGACAGCATGGCTACACCTTC. Encoded protein: CAWSALSRQHGYTF.

This clone was recorded once. This chain connects TRBV6-6 to TRBJ2-3, with D maybe TRBD2 (5 bases). V gave up 2 bases and J gave up 8 bases, with 20 bases separating them. The V gene's germline CDR1 is MNHNY and CDR2 SVGAGI (reference sequence). This CDR3 has 16 residues. This CDR3 is CASSYQSPGSGGTQYF. CDR3 coding DNA: TGTGCCAGCAGTTACCAATCCCCTGGGAGCGGAGGTACGCAGTATTTT.